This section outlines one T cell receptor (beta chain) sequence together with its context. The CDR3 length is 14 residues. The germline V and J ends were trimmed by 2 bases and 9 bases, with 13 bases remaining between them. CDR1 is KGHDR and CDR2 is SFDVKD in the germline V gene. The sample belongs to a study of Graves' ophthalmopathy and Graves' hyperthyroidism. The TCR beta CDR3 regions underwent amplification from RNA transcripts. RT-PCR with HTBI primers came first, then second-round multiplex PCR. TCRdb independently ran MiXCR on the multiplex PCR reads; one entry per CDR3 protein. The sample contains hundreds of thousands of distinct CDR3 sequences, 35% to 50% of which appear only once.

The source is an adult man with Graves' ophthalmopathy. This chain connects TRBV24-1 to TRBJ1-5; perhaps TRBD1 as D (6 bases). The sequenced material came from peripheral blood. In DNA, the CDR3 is TGTGCCACCAGTGATTCAGGGGCGAGCAGGCCCCAGCATTTT. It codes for CATSDSGASRPQHF.